The present entry profiles one T cell receptor (beta chain) with its context. Its cognate antigen is unknown. These data originate in a study of T cell responses to AZD1222 COVID-19 vaccine. Study results and limitations: Spike-specific TCR breadth and depth grew following two AZD1222 doses. It should be noted that donors were predominantly white British and more often female, and clonal diversity was possibly underestimated. The study identified only a handful of AZD1222 recipients as seropositive at baseline.

The V and J ends lost 1 base and 0 bases, in that order; junction bases with no gene match: 2. The CDR3 has 17 residues. The germline V gene encodes CDR1 MGHRA and CDR2 YSYEKL. TCRdb keeps only in-frame clones here, not all; method: immunoSEQ multiplex PCR. The sample has some 120,000 clones, about 90% seen once; the top ten hold roughly a tenth. This clonotype was sampled from an adult in good health. The sequenced sample was peripheral blood, obtained on day 0 of AZD1222 vaccination. The chain uses TRBV4-1 and TRBJ2-2, with 10 bases that match TRBD2. The CDR3, as DNA: TGCGCCAGCAGCCAAGGGACTAGCGGAACGAACACCGGGGAGCTGTTTTTT. This codes for CASSQGTSGTNTGELFF.